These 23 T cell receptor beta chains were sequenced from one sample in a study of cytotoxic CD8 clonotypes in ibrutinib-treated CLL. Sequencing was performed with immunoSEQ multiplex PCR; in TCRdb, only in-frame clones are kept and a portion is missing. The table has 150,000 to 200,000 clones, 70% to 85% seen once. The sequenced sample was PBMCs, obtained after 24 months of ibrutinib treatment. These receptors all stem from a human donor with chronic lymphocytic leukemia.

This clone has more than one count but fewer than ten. The CDR3 region has the DNA TGTGCCAGCAGTAGACAGATCCACGAGCAGTACTTC. Translation: CASSRQIHEQYF. The chain has TRBV6-1 and TRBJ2-7, with TRBD1 as a possible D gene (5 bases). The CDR3 consists of 12 residues. Between the trimmed V and J ends, which lost 5 bases and 5 bases, there was a span of 10 bases. Germline CDR1 and CDR2: MNHNS and SASEGT.

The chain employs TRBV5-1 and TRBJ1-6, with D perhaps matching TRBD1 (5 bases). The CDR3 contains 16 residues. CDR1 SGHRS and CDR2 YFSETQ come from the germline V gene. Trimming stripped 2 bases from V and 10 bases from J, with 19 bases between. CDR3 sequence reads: CASSLGHGSNESPLHF. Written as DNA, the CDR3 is TGCGCCAGCAGCTTAGGACACGGGAGTAACGAATCACCCCTCCACTTT.

CDR3 coding DNA: TGTGCCAGCAGCGTAGGAGGCCGATCCCACGAGCAGTACTTC. Its translation is CASSVGGRSHEQYF. The rearrangement links TRBV9 to TRBJ2-7; D is unclear. Germline assignment: CDR1 SGDLS and CDR2 YYNGEE. There are 14 residues in the CDR3. V shed 0 bases and J shed 5 bases, with 12 bases lying between them.

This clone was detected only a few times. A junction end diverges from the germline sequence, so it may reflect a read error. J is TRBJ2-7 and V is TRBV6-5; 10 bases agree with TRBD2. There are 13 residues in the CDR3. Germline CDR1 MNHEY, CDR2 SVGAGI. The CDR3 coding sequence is TGTGCCAGCAGTCCGACCCTAGCGGGAGAGCGGAGCTTC. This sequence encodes CASSPTLAGERSF.

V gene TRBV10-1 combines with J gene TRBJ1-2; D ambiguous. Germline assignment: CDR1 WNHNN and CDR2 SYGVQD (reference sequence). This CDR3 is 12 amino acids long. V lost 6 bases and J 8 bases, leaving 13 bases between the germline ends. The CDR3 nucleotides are TGCGCCAGCAGCCCCGGACTGATCGGCTACACCTTC. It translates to CASSPGLIGYTF.

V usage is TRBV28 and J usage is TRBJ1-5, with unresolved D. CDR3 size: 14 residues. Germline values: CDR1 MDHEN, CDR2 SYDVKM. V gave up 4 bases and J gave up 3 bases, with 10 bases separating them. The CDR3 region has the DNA TGTGCCAGCAGTTCTAACAGCGCCAATCAGCCCCAGCATTTT. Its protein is CASSSNSANQPQHF. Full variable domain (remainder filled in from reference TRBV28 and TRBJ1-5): DVKVTQSSRYLVKRTGEKVFLECVQDMDHENMFWYRQDPGLGLRLIYFSYDVKMKEKGDIPEGYSVSREKKERFSLILESASTNQTSMYLCASSSNSANQPQHFGDGTRLSIL.

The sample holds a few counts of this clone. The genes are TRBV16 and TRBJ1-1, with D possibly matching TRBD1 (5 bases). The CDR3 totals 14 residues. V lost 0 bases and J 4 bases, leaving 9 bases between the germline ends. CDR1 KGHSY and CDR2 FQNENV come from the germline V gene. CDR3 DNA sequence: TGTGCCAGCAGCCAATCGCGGGGGAGCACTGAAGCTTTCTTT. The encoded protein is CASSQSRGSTEAFF.

The chain's CDR3 is CASSVAGGPIYEQYF. The CDR3 DNA reads as TGTGCCAGCAGCGTAGCGGGGGGGCCGATCTACGAGCAGTACTTC. The chain has TRBV9 and TRBJ2-7; 8 positions match TRBD2. V shed 0 bases and J 3 bases; nucleotides not matched to a gene: 5. The CDR3 totals 15 residues. CDR1 is SGDLS and CDR2 is YYNGEE in the germline V gene.

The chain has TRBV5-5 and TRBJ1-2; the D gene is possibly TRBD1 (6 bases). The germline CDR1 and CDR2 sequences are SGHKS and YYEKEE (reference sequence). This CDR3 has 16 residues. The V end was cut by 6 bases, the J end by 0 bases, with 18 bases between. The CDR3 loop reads CASTLGGNSANYGYTF. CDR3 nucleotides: TGTGCCAGCACTCTAGGGGGGAACTCCGCTAACTATGGCTACACCTTC.

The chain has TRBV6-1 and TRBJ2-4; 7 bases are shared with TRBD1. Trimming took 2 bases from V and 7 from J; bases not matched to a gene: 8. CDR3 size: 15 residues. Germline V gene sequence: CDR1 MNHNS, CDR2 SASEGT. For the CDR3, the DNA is TGTGCCAGCAGTGAAAATAGTGACAGGGTTAACATTCAGTACTTC. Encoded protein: CASSENSDRVNIQYF.

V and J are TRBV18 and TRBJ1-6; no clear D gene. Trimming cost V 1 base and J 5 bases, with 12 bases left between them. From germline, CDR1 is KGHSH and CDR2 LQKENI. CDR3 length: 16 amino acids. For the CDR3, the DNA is TGTGCCAGCTCACCACGGTCGGGAGGAGATAATTCACCCCTCCACTTT. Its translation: CASSPRSGGDNSPLHF. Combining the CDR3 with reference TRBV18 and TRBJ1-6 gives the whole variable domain NAGVMQNPRHLVRRRGQEARLRCSPMKGHSHVYWYRQLPEEGLKFMVYLQKENIIDESGMPKERFSAEFPKEGPSILRIQQVVRGDSAAYFCASSPRSGGDNSPLHFGNGTRLTVT.

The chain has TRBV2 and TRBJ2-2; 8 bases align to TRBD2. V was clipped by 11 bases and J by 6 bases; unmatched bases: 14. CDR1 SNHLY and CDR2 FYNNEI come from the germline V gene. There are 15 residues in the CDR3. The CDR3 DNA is TGTGCCGGGGCTACCGGGAGGGCCCGGGCCGGGGAGCTGTTTTTT. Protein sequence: CAGATGRARAGELFF.

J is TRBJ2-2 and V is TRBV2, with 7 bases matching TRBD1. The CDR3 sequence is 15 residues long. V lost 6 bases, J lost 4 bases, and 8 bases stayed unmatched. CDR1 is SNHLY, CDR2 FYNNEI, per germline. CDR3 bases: TGTGCCAGCAGGGAATCCGGGACAGCCACCGGGGAGCTGTTTTTT. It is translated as CASRESGTATGELFF.

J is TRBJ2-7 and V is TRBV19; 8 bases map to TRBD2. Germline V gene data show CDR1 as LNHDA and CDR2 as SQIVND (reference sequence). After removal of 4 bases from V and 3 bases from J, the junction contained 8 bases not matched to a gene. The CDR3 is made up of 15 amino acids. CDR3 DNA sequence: TGTGCCAGTAGTACGAAACGACTAGCGAACTACGAGCAGTACTTC. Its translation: CASSTKRLANYEQYF.

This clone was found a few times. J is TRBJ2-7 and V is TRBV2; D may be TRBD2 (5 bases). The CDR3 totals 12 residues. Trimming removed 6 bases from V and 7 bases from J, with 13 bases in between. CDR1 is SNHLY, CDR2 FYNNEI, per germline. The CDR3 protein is CASRADLGEQYF. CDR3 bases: TGTGCCAGCAGGGCGGACTTGGGGGAGCAGTACTTC.

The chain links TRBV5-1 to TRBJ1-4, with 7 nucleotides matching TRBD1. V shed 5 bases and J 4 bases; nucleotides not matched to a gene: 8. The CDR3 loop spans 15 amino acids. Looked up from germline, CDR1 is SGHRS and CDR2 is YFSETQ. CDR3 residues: CASRPTGTVNEKLFF. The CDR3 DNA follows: TGCGCCAGCAGGCCAACCGGGACAGTTAATGAAAAACTGTTTTTT. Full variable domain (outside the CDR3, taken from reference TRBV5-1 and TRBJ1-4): KAGVTQTPRYLIKTRGQQVTLSCSPISGHRSVSWYQQTPGQGLQFLFEYFSETQRNKGNFPGRFSGRQFSNSRSEMNVSTLELGDSALYLCASRPTGTVNEKLFFGSGTQLSVL.

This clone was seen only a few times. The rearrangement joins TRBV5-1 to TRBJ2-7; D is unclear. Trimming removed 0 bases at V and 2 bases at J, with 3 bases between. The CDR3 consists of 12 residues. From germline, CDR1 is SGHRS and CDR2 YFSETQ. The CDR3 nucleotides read TGCGCCAGCAGCTTGGCGACCTACGAGCAGTACTTC. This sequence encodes CASSLATYEQYF. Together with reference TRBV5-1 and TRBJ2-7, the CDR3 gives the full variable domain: KAGVTQTPRYLIKTRGQQVTLSCSPISGHRSVSWYQQTPGQGLQFLFEYFSETQRNKGNFPGRFSGRQFSNSRSEMNVSTLELGDSALYLCASSLATYEQYFGPGTRLTVT.

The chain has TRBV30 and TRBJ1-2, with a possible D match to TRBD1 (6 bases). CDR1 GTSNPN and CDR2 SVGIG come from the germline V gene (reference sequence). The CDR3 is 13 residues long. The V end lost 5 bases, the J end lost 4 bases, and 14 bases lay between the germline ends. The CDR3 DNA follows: TGTGCCTGGGAAGGGGGGACCGTCTATGGCTACACCTTC. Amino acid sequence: CAWEGGTVYGYTF.

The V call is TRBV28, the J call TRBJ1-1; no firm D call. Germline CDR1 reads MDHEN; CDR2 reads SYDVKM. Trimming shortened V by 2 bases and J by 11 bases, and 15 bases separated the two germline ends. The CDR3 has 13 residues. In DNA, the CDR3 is TGTGCCAGCAGTTTAGGAGTTCAGAAGGTTGCTTTCTTT. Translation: CASSLGVQKVAFF.

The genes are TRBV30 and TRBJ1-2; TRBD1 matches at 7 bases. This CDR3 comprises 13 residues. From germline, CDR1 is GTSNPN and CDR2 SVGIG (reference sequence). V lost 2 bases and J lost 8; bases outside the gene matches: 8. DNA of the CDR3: TGTGCCTGGAGTCGCCGACAGGGTGGCGGCTACACCTTC. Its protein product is CAWSRRQGGGYTF.

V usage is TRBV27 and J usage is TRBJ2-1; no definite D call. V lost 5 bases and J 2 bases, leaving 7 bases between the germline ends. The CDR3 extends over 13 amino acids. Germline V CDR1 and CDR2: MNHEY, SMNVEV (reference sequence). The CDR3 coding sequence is TGTGCCAGCAGTAACAGACCCTACAATGAGCAGTTCTTC. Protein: CASSNRPYNEQFF.

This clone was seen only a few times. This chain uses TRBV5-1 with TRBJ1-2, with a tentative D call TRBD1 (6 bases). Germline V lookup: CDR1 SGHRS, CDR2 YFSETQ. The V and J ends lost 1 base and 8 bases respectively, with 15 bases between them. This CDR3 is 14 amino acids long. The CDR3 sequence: CASSLTQGARGYTF. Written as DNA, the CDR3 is TGCGCCAGCAGCTTGACACAGGGAGCTCGGGGCTACACCTTC.

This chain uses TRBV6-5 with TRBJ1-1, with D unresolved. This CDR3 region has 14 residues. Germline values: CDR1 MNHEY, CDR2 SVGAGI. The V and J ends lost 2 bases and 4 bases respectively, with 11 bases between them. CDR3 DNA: TGTGCCAGCAGTTACGAGGCGGGTGGCACTGAAGCTTTCTTT. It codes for CASSYEAGGTEAFF.